The clone carrying this T cell receptor beta chain was counted a few times. Its antigen is not identified. The CDR3 has 11 amino acids. CDR1 and CDR2 (germline): SQVTM, ANQGSEA. This sample is part of a study of post-analysis software for immune sequencing data. The overall study: The patients showed relapsing-remitting, secondary progressive and progressive-relapsing multiple sclerosis courses.

General study points: TRBV5-6, TRBV5-1 and TRBV20-1 were among roughly 5 TRBV segments more frequent in patients than controls. Significantly lower normalized Chao1 diversity was found in patients with multiple sclerosis relative to controls.

Unique molecular identifiers were carried by the TCR beta cDNA libraries. TCRdb reanalysed the PCR reads using MiXCR and keeps one entry per CDR3 protein. The table lists some 890,000 distinct CDR3 sequences, 53% of them singletons. What was sequenced was blood. The chain recombines TRBV29-1 with TRBJ2-7, with D perhaps TRBD1 (5 bases). The TCR originated in a girl aged 5 to 17 with multiple sclerosis. DNA of the CDR3: TGCAGTGGCAGGGTAGGGCGCGAGCAGTACTTC. Protein product: CSGRVGREQYF.